This T cell receptor beta chain was captured in a study of cytomegalovirus exposure and HLA in healthy donors. Study-level findings and limits: Roughly uniform sequencing depth across donors was assumed, possibly incorrectly. The authors considered a cluster of highly shared sequence variants likely to be a sequencing artifact.

The CDR3 loop spans 16 amino acids. The germline gives CDR1 GTSNPN, CDR2 SVGIG (reference sequence). V was clipped by 1 base and J by 5 bases, with 20 bases between them. The PCR used 60 Vbeta and 13 Jbeta primers. Measured with immunoSEQ multiplex PCR; TCRdb has only the in-frame clones, and not every one. The sample lists under 200,000 clones, around 80% seen once, with 1% in the top ten. Regarding this clone: Its target is unknown.

Specimen: PBMCs. The chain links TRBV30 to TRBJ1-2, with TRBD1 as a possible D gene (6 bases). The sequence was collected from a woman in her forties or fifties in good health and CMV-seropositive. The CDR3 sequence: CAWSATSGQRGYGYTF. The CDR3 DNA is TGTGCCTGGAGTGCTACTTCGGGACAAAGGGGGTATGGCTACACCTTC.